The clone carrying this T cell receptor (beta chain) was seen many times. Antigen unknown. The CDR3 contains 15 residues. V lost 8 bases, J lost 4 bases, and 18 bases lay in between. The data were obtained in a study of T cell repertoires in cytomegalovirus infection. Study summary: TCR beta signatures that were public indicated CMV infection and matching HLA type. General study results and limits: Clonotype analysis showed dominance of the ex vivo response by HLA-C-restricted CMV-specific TCR beta clonotypes. Cumulative frequency (of public TCR beta family members) identified carriers of CMV plus the relevant HLA.

TCRdb redid the calling of the reads with MiXCR, one entry per CDR3 protein. This table has roughly 320,000 distinct CDR3 sequences, more than 9% appearing once. Sequencing was performed on PBMCs. The receptor comes from a human donor in good health (CMV status not recorded). Some clones in this sample may be carry-over from other donors' samples. This chain joins TRBV12-3 or TRBV12-4 and TRBJ1-3, with D unclear. The CDR3 loop is CASRKDGHWGNTIYF. The CDR3 bases are TGTGCCAGCCGGAAGGACGGTCATTGGGGAAACACCATATATTTT.